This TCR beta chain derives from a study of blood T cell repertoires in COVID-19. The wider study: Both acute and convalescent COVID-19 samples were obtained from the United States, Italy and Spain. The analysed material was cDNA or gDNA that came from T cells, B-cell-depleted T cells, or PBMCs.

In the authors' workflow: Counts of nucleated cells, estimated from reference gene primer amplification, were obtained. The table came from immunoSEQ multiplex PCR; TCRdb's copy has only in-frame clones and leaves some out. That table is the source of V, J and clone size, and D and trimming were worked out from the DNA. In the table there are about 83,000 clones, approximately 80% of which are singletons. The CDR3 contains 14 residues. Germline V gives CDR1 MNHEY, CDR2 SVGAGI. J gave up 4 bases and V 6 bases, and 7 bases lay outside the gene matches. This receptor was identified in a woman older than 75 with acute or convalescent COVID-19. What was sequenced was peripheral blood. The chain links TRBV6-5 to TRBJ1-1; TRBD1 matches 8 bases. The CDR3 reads CASSPRQGATEAFF. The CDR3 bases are TGTGCCAGCAGCCCCCGGCAGGGGGCCACTGAAGCTTTCTTT.